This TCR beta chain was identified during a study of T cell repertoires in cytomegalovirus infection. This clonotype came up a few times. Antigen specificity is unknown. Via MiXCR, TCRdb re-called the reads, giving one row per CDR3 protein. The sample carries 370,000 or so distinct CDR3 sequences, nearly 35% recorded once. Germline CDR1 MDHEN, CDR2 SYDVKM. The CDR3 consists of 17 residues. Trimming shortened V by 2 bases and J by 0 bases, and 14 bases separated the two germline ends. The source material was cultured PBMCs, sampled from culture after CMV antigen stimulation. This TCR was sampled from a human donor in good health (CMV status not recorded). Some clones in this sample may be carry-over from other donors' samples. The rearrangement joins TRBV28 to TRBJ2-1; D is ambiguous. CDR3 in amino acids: CASSLRSILSSYNEQFF. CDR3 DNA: TGTGCCAGCAGTTTAAGGTCTATCTTAAGCTCCTACAATGAGCAGTTCTTC. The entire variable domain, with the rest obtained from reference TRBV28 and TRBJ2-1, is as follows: DVKVTQSSRYLVKRTGEKVFLECVQDMDHENMFWYRQDPGLGLRLIYFSYDVKMKEKGDIPEGYSVSREKKERFSLILESASTNQTSMYLCASSLRSILSSYNEQFFGPGTRLTVL.